The 17 T cell receptor beta chains reported below all come from one sample, sequenced in a study of T cell repertoires in cytomegalovirus infection. TCRdb re-derived calls from the reads in MiXCR, one entry per CDR3 protein. The sample consists of about 310,000 distinct CDR3 sequences, roughly 15% of them appearing once. The sequenced material came from PBMCs. These receptors originate from a human donor in good health (CMV status not recorded). Some clones in this sample may be carry-over from other donors' samples.

This clonotype was detected many times. The chain has TRBV4-3 and TRBJ2-5, with D perhaps TRBD1 (5 bases). This CDR3 comprises 13 residues. Trimming removed 4 bases at V and 7 bases at J, with 13 bases between. Germline CDR1 and CDR2: LGHNA and YSLEER. CDR3 sequence (DNA): TGCGCCAGCAGCCTAACAGACCAGGGGACCCAGTACTTC. Its translation is CASSLTDQGTQYF.

The chain uses TRBV6-1 and TRBJ2-5; 9 bases are shared with TRBD2. This CDR3 comprises 16 residues. The germline V gene has CDR1 MNHNS and CDR2 SASEGT. V shed 7 bases, J shed 3 bases, and the junction held 12 bases outside the gene matches. The CDR3 bases are TGTGCCAGCACCAACCGACAGCGGGGGGTTAAAGAGACCCAGTACTTC. This codes for CASTNRQRGVKETQYF.

This clonotype came up a few times. The gene calls are TRBV7-9 and TRBJ2-3; TRBD2 aligns across 9 bases. CDR1 and CDR2 from the germline V gene are SEHNR and FQNEAQ (reference sequence). This CDR3 region has 17 residues. Germline trimming cut 5 bases from V and 2 bases from J; bases unmatched to any gene: 11. The CDR3 here is CASSRGASGAFTDTQYF. CDR3 in DNA: TGTGCCAGCAGCCGAGGGGCTAGCGGGGCCTTCACAGATACGCAGTATTTT.

There are many counts of this clonotype. The gene calls are TRBV7-8 and TRBJ2-3, with no clear D. The CDR3 spans 15 residues. Trimming removed 4 bases from V and 3 bases from J, with 14 bases in between. Germline V gene data show CDR1 as SGHVS and CDR2 as FQNEAQ. The CDR3 here is CASSSTFGRTDTQYF. The CDR3 DNA is TGTGCCAGCAGCTCGACGTTTGGGCGGACAGATACGCAGTATTTT.

This chain uses TRBV28 with TRBJ1-2; D possibly corresponds to TRBD1 (5 bases). There are 15 residues in the CDR3. CDR1 MDHEN and CDR2 SYDVKM come from the germline V gene. The V end was cut by 5 bases, the J end by 2 bases, with 15 bases between. CDR3 sequence (DNA): TGTGCCAGCAGTATACCGGGACTCCTCAACTATGGCTACACCTTC. Protein product: CASSIPGLLNYGYTF.

This clonotype came up many times. V usage is TRBV6-4 and J usage is TRBJ2-3, with 12 bases lining up with TRBD1. The CDR3 spans 15 residues. Germline loops: CDR1 MRHNA, CDR2 SNTAGT. J lost 4 bases, V lost 2 bases, and 1 base had no gene match. CDR3: CASSDGTGGADTQYF. CDR3 sequence (DNA): TGTGCCAGCAGTGACGGGACAGGGGGCGCAGATACGCAGTATTTT.

The chain combines TRBV7-4 with TRBJ2-1; a possible D gene is TRBD2 (6 bases). The CDR3 length is 16 residues. V dropped 5 bases and J dropped 3 bases, with 17 bases sitting between them. Germline-derived CDR1 and CDR2 are SGHVT and SQSDAQ. The CDR3 loop reads CASSLLASTDYNEQFF. Written as DNA, the CDR3 is TGTGCCAGCAGCCTGCTAGCGTCAACGGACTACAATGAGCAGTTCTTC.

This clonotype has at least ten counts. CDR3 nucleotide sequence: TGTGCCAGCAGTTTTGGTCGACAGCCCCAGCATTTT. Its translation: CASSFGRQPQHF. V usage is TRBV12-3 or TRBV12-4 and J usage is TRBJ1-5, with D unresolved. This CDR3 spans 12 amino acids. The germline V and J ends were trimmed by 3 bases and 7 bases, with 7 bases remaining between them.

There are a few counts of this clonotype. This CDR3 reads CASSPRGGRWVIQYF. The CDR3 nucleotides are TGTGCCAGCAGCCCCAGAGGTGGTCGTTGGGTCATTCAGTACTTC. The V gene is TRBV11-2, the J gene TRBJ2-4; D uncertain. This CDR3 contains 15 residues. Per germline, CDR1 SGHAT and CDR2 FQNNGV. V lost 5 bases, J lost 9 bases, and 20 bases lay in between.

In this sample, this clonotype turned up many times. The chain couples TRBV6-5 to TRBJ1-6, with D perhaps TRBD1 (5 bases). Per the germline V gene, CDR1 is MNHEY and CDR2 is SVGAGI. The CDR3 sequence is 19 residues long. Deletions cut 0 bases from V and 0 bases from J, with 15 bases between. As DNA, the CDR3 is TGTGCCAGCAGTTACTCGATCCCGGGGCGTCTCTCCTATAATTCACCCCTCCACTTT. Translating gives CASSYSIPGRLSYNSPLHF.

This sequence joins TRBV19 and TRBJ2-7; 10 bases line up with TRBD2. Germline lookup yields CDR1 LNHDA and CDR2 SQIVND (reference sequence). There are 17 residues in the CDR3. V lost 9 bases and J lost 2; bases outside the gene matches: 16. This CDR3 is CASSDRAIAGGAYEQYF. The CDR3 bases are TGTGCCAGCTCGGACAGGGCAATAGCGGGGGGCGCCTACGAGCAGTACTTC.

A few counts support this clonotype. The chain employs TRBV7-2 and TRBJ2-3; weak D call: TRBD1 (6 bases). Between the trimmed V and J ends, which lost 7 bases and 1 base, there was a span of 18 bases. The CDR3 is made up of 16 amino acids. Germline loops: CDR1 SGHTA, CDR2 FQGNSA. In DNA form, the CDR3 reads TGTGCCAGCACCAGAAGGGCGTGGGGGCGCACAGATACGCAGTATTTT. It specifies CASTRRAWGRTDTQYF.

The CDR3, as DNA: TGTGCCAGCAGTTTAGATACAGGGGGCGCGTACGAGCAGTACTTC. Protein: CASSLDTGGAYEQYF. This chain uses TRBV28 with TRBJ2-7, with TRBD1 matching 9 bases. Germline-derived CDR1 and CDR2 are MDHEN and SYDVKM. The CDR3 consists of 15 residues. Trimming at V came to 2 bases and at J to 4 bases, leaving 6 bases not matched to a gene.

The V call is TRBV28, the J call TRBJ2-2, with D perhaps TRBD2 (6 bases). The V end was cut by 6 bases, the J end by 6 bases, with 14 bases between. Germline CDR1 and CDR2: MDHEN and SYDVKM. The CDR3 has 14 amino acids. CDR3 protein: CASRPAGTAGELFF. The CDR3 nucleotides are TGTGCCAGCAGGCCGGCAGGGACTGCCGGGGAGCTGTTTTTT.

This clonotype was observed a few times. The CDR3 coding sequence is TGTGCCAGCAGCCAAGGGACCTCCGGGTCACCCCTCCACTTT. Translated, it gives CASSQGTSGSPLHF. The genes are TRBV12-3 or TRBV12-4 and TRBJ1-6; D is perhaps TRBD1 (5 bases). Trimming took 6 bases from V and 10 from J, leaving 16 bases between them. The CDR3 sequence is 14 residues long.

This clonotype showed up many times. This chain links TRBV28 with TRBJ1-2; D not certain. The CDR3 is made up of 12 amino acids. Germline CDR1 is MDHEN and CDR2 is SYDVKM. Trimming removed 3 bases at V and 5 bases at J, with 7 bases between. CDR3 protein: CASSFVYYGYTF. The DNA for the CDR3 is TGTGCCAGCAGTTTTGTGTATTATGGCTACACCTTC.

With respect to this clonotype: One base away lies a much larger clone, so this may be a sequencing read error. This chain joins TRBV28 and TRBJ1-2; 8 bases line up with TRBD1. Germline CDR1 MDHEN, CDR2 SYDVKM. Losses at the gene ends were 5 bases for V and 4 bases for J; bases not matched to a gene: 3. The CDR3 spans 13 residues. CDR3 in amino acids: CASSRTGSYGYTF. DNA of the CDR3: TGTGCCAGCAGTCGGACAGGGAGCTATGGCTACACCTTC.